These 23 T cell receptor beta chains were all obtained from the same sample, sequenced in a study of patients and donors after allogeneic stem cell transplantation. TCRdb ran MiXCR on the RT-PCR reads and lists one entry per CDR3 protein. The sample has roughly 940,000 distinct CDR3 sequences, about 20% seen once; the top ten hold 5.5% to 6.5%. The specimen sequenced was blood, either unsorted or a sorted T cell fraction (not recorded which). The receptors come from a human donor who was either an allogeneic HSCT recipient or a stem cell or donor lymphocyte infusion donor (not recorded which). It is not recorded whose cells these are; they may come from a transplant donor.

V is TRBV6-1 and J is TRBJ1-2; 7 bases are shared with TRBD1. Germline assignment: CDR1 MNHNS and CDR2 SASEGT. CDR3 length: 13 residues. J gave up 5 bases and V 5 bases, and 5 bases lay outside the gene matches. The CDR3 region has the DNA TGTGCCAGCAGTAACGAGGGACAGTATGGCTACACCTTC. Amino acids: CASSNEGQYGYTF.

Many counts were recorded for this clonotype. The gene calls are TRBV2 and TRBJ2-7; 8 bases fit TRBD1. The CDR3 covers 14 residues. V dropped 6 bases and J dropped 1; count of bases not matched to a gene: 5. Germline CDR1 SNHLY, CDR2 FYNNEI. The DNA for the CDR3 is TGTGCCAGCAGGGACCGGGACAGGTCCTACGAGCAGTACTTC. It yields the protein CASRDRDRSYEQYF.

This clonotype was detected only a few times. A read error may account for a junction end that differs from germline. The CDR3 DNA is TGTGCCAGCAGCATAGACAGGGGGGAGATTTTC. Translated, it gives CASSIDRGEIF. V usage is TRBV5-6 and J usage is TRBJ2-1; 9 positions match TRBD1. Germline CDR1 SGHDT, CDR2 YYEEEE. The CDR3 spans 11 residues.

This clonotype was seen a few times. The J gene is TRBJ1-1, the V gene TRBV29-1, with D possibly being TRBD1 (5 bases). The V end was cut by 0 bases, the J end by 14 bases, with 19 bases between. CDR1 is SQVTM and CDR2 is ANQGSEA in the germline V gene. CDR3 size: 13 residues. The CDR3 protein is CSVEDQKGPGWFF. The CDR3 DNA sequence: TGCAGCGTTGAAGATCAGAAGGGACCGGGTTGGTTCTTT.

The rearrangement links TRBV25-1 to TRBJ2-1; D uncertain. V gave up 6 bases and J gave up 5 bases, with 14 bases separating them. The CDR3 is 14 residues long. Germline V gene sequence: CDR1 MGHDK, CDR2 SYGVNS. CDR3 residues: CASRPPGFNNEQFF. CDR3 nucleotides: TGTGCCAGCAGACCCCCCGGGTTTAACAATGAGCAGTTCTTC.

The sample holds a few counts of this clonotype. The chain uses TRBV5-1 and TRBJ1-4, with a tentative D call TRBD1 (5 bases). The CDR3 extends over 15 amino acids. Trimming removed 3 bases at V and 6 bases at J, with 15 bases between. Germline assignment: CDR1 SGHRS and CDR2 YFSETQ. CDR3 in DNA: TGCGCCAGCAGCTCGTCCGGGGCCTACTATGAAAAACTGTTTTTT. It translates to CASSSSGAYYEKLFF.

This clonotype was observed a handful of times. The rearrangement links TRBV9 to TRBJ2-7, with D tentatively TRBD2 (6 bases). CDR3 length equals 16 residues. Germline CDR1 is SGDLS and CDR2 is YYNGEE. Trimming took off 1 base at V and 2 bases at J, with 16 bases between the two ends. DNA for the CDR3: TGTGCCAGCAGCGTAACCCCCGGGACTCCTACCTACGAGCAGTACTTC. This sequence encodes CASSVTPGTPTYEQYF.

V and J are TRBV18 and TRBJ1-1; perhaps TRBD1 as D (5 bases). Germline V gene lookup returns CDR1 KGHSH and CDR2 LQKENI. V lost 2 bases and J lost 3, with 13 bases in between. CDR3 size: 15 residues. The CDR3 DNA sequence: TGTGCCAGCTCACCAAGGGACGGCGTTTACACTGAAGCTTTCTTT. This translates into CASSPRDGVYTEAFF.

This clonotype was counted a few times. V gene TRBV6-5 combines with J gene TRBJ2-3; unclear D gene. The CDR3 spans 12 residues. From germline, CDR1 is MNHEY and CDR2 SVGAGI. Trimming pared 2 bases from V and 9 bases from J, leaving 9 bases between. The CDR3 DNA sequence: TGTGCCAGCAGTTACCAAATGGGAACGCAGTATTTT. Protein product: CASSYQMGTQYF.

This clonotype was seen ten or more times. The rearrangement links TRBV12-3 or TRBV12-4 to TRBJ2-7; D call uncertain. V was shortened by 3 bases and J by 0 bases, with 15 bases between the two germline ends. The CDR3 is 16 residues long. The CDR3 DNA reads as TGTGCCAGCAGTTTTAATGACATCCTTTCCTCCTACGAGCAGTACTTC. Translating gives CASSFNDILSSYEQYF.

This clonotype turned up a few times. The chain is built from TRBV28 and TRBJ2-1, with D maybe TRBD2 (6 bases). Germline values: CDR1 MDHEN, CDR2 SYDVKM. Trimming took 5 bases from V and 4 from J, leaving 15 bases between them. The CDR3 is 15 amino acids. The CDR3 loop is CASSQGTAGYNEQFF. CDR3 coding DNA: TGTGCCAGCAGTCAAGGGACTGCGGGATACAATGAGCAGTTCTTC.

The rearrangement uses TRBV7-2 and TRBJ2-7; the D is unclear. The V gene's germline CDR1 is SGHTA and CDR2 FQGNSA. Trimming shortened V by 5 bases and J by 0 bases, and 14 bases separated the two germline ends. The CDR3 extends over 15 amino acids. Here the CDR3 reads CASSLRVGSSYEQYF. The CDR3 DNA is TGTGCCAGCAGCCTCCGGGTAGGAAGCTCCTACGAGCAGTACTTC.

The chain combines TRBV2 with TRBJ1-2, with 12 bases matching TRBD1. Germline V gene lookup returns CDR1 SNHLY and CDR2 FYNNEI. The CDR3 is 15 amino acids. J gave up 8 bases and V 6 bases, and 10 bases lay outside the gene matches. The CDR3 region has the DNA TGTGCCAGCAGCGAACAGGGACAGGGGGCTTGGGGCTACACCTTC. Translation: CASSEQGQGAWGYTF.

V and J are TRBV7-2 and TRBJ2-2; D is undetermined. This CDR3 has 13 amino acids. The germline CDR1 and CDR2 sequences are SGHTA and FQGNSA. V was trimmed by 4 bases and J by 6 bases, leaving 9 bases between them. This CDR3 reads CASSSSLAGELFF. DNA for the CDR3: TGTGCCAGCAGCTCGTCCTTAGCCGGGGAGCTGTTTTTT. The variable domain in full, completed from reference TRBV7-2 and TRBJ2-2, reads GAGVSQSPSNKVTEKGKDVELRCDPISGHTALYWYRQSLGQGLEFLIYFQGNSAPDKSGLPSDRFSAERTGGSVSTLTIQRTQQEDSAVYLCASSSSLAGELFFGEGSRLTVL.

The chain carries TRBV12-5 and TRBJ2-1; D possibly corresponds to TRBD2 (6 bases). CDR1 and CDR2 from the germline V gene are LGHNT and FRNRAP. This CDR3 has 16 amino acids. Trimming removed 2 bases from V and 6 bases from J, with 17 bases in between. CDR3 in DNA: TGTGCTAGTGGTTTGATGGGGACTTCCGCAGGCAATGAGCAGTTCTTC. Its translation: CASGLMGTSAGNEQFF.

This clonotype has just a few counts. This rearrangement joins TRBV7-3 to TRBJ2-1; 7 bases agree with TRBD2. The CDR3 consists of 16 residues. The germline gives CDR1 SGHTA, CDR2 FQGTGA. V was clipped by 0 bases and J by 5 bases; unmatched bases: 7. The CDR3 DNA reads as TGTGCCAGCAGCTTAACCCCGGGACTATCTGACAATGAGCAGTTCTTC. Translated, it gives CASSLTPGLSDNEQFF.

As DNA, the CDR3 is TGTGCCAGCATCACAGGGGACACCGGGGAGCTGTTTTTT. As protein: CASITGDTGELFF. V gene TRBV7-2 combines with J gene TRBJ2-2; 7 positions agree with TRBD1. J gave up 3 bases and V 7 bases, and 2 bases lay outside the gene matches. The CDR3 is made up of 13 amino acids. Germline V gives CDR1 SGHTA, CDR2 FQGNSA.

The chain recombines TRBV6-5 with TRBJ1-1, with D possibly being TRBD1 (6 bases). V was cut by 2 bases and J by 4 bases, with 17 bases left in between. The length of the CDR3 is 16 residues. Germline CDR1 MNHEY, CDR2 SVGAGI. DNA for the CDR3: TGTGCCAGCAGTTACAGGGGGTCCCCGCCGAGCACTGAAGCTTTCTTT. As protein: CASSYRGSPPSTEAFF.

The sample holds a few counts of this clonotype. CDR3 coding DNA: TGTGCCAGCAGCATCGGGACTACCCCACCCTACGAGCAGTACTTC. This gives the protein CASSIGTTPPYEQYF. V is TRBV11-2 and J is TRBJ2-7; 7 nucleotides match TRBD2. V shed 5 bases and J 2 bases; nucleotides not matched to a gene: 9. The CDR3 runs 15 residues. CDR1 SGHAT and CDR2 FQNNGV come from the germline V gene. Together with reference TRBV11-2 and TRBJ2-7, the CDR3 gives the full variable domain: EAGVAQSPRYKIIEKRQSVAFWCNPISGHATLYWYQQILGQGPKLLIQFQNNGVVDDSQLPKDRFSAERLKGVDSTLKIQPAKLEDSAVYLCASSIGTTPPYEQYFGPGTRLTVT.

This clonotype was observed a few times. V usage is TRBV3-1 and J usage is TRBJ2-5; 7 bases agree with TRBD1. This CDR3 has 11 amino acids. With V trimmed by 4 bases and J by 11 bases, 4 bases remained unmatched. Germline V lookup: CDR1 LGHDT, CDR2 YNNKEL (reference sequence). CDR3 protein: CASSLKQGQYF. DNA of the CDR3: TGTGCCAGCAGCCTAAAACAGGGGCAGTACTTC.

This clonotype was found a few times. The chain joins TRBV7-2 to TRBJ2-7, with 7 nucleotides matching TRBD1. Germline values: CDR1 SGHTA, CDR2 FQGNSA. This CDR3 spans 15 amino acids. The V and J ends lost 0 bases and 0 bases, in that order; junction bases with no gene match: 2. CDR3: CASSLARGFSYEQYF. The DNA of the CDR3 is TGTGCCAGCAGCTTAGCCAGGGGGTTCTCCTACGAGCAGTACTTC. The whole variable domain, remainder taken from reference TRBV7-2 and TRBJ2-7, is GAGVSQSPSNKVTEKGKDVELRCDPISGHTALYWYRQSLGQGLEFLIYFQGNSAPDKSGLPSDRFSAERTGGSVSTLTIQRTQQEDSAVYLCASSLARGFSYEQYFGPGTRLTVT.

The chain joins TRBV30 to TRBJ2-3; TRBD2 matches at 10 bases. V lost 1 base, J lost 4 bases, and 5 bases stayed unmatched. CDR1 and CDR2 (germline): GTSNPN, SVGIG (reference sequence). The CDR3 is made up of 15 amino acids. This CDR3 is CAWSGLAGDPDTQYF. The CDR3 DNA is TGTGCCTGGAGTGGGCTAGCGGGAGACCCAGATACGCAGTATTTT.

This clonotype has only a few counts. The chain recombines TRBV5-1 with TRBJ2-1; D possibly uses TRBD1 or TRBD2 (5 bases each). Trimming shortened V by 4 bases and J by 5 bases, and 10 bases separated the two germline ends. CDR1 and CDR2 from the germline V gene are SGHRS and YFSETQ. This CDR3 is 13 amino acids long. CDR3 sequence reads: CASSQGTNNEQFF. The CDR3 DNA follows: TGCGCCAGCAGCCAAGGGACGAACAATGAGCAGTTCTTC. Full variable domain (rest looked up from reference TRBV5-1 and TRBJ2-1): KAGVTQTPRYLIKTRGQQVTLSCSPISGHRSVSWYQQTPGQGLQFLFEYFSETQRNKGNFPGRFSGRQFSNSRSEMNVSTLELGDSALYLCASSQGTNNEQFFGPGTRLTVL.